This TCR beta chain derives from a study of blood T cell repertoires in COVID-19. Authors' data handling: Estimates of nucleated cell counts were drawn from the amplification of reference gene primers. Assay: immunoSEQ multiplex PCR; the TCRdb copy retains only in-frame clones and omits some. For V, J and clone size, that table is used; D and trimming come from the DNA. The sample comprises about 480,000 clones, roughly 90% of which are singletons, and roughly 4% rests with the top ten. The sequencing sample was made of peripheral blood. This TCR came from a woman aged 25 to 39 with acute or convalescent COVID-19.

The CDR3 here is CASSTDRGHSGYTF. DNA of the CDR3: TGTGCCAGCAGTACGGACAGGGGGCATTCTGGCTACACCTTC. The gene calls are TRBV27 and TRBJ1-2; 11 nucleotides match TRBD1. The CDR3 totals 14 residues. Germline values: CDR1 MNHEY, CDR2 SMNVEV (reference sequence). Losses at the gene ends were 5 bases for V and 7 bases for J; bases not matched to a gene: 6.